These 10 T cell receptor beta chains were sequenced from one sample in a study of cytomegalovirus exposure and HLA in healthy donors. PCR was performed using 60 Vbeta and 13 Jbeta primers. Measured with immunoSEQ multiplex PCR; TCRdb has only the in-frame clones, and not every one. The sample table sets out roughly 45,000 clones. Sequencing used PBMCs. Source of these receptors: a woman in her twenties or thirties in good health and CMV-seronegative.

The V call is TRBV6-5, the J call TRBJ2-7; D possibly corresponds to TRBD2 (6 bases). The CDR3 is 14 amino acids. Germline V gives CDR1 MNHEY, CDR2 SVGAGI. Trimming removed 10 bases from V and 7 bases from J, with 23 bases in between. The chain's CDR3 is CATTPGLTAGEQYF. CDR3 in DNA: TGTGCCACGACTCCGGGACTGACCGCCGGGGAGCAGTACTTC.

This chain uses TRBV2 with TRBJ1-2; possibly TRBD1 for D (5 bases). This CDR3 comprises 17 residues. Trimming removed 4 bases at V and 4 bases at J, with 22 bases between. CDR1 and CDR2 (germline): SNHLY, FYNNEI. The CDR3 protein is CASSGAQGLHTSYGYTF. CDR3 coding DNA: TGTGCCAGCAGTGGGGCCCAGGGCCTTCACACCTCCTATGGCTACACCTTC.

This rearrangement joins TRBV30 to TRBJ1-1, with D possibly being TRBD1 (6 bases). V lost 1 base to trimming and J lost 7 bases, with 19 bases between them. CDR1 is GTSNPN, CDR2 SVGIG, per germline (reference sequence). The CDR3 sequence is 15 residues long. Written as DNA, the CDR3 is TGTGCCTGGAGTGGACATACTGAACAGGGATATGAAGCTTTCTTT. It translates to CAWSGHTEQGYEAFF.

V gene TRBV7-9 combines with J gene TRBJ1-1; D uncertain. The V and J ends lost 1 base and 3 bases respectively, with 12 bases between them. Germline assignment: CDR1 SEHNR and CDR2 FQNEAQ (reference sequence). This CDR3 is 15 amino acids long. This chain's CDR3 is CASSLDQFVDTEAFF. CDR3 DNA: TGTGCCAGCAGCTTAGATCAGTTCGTGGACACTGAAGCTTTCTTT.

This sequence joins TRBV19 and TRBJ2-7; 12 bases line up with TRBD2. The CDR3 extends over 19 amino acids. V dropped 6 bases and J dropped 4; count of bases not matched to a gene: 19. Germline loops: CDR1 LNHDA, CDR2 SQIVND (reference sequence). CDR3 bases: TGTGCCAGTAGCACCAACGGACTAGCGGGAAAAAGGGTACTGTACGAGCAGTACTTC. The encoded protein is CASSTNGLAGKRVLYEQYF.

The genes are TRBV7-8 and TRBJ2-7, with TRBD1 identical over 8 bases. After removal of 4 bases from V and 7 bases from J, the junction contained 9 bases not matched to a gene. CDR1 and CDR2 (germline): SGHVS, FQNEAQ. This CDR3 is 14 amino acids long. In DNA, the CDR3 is TGTGCCAGCAGCTACGACAGGGGAGGTTGGGAGCAGTACTTC. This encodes CASSYDRGGWEQYF.

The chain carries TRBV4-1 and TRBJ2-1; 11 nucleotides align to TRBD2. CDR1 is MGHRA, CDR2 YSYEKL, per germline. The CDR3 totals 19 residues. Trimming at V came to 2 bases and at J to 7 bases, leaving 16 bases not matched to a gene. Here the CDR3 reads CASSQRHPRVAGGRNEQFF. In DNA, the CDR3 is TGCGCCAGCAGCCAACGTCATCCCAGGGTAGCGGGAGGGCGGAATGAGCAGTTCTTC.

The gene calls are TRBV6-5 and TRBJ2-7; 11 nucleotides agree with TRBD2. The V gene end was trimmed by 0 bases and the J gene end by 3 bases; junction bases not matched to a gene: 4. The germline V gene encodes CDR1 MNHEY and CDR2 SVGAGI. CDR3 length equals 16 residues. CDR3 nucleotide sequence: TGTGCCAGCAGTTACTCGGGGACTAGCGGAGGCTACGAGCAGTACTTC. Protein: CASSYSGTSGGYEQYF.

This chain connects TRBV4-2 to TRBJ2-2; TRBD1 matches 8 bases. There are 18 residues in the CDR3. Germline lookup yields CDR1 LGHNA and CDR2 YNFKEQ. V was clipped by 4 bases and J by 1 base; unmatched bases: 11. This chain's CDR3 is CASSRQGGTGGNTGELFF. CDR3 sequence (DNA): TGTGCCAGCAGCCGGCAAGGGGGGACAGGAGGGAACACCGGGGAGCTGTTTTTT.

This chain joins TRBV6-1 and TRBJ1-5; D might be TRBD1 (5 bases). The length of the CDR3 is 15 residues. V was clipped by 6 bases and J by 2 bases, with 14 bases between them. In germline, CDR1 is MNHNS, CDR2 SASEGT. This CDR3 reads CASRDLGGGNQPQHF. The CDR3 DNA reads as TGTGCCAGCAGAGACCTGGGGGGGGGCAATCAGCCCCAGCATTTT.